The source of this T cell receptor (beta chain) is a study of graft-versus-host responses after intestinal transplantation. Study outcomes and limitations: Allografts of patients with graft-donor T cell macrochimerism showed high graft-versus-host to host-versus-graft clone ratios. GvH clones appeared in recipient marrow, some first in ileum or blood.

Comments on this clone: Its cognate antigen is unknown.

Profiling relied on immunoSEQ multiplex PCR, and the TCRdb table lists in-frame clones only, not all of them. The sample carries about 80,000 clones, approximately 92% recorded once. Germline V gene sequence: CDR1 MGHRA, CDR2 YSYEKL. J was trimmed by 8 bases and V by 3 bases; bases with no gene match: 10. The CDR3 loop spans 16 amino acids. The source material was PBMCs, sampled 98 days after intestinal transplantation. The chain uses TRBV4-1 and TRBJ1-2; 12 nucleotides agree with TRBD1. This TCR came from a human patient who received an intestinal transplant, so some T cells may come from the graft donor. The CDR3 spells CASSQNLGQGARGYTF. The CDR3 DNA reads as TGCGCCAGCAGCCAGAACTTGGGACAGGGGGCGCGGGGCTACACCTTC.